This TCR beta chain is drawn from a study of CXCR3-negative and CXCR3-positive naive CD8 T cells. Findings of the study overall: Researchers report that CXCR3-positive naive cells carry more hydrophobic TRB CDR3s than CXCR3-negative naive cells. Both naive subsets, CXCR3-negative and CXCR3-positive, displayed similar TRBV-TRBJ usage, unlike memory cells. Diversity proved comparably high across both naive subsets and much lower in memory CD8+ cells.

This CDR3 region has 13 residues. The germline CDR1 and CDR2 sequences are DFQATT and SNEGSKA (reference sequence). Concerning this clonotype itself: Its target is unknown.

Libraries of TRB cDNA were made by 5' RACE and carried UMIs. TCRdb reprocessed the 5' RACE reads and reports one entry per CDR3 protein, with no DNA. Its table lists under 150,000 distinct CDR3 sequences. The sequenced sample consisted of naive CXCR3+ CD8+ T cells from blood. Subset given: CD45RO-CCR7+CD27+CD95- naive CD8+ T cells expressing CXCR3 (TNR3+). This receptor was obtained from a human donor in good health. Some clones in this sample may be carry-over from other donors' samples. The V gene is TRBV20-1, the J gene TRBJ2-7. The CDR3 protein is CSAIQDSSYEQYF.